The rows below give T cell receptor beta chains drawn from one sample of a study of blood T cell repertoires in COVID-19. Sequenced by immunoSEQ multiplex PCR; TCRdb stores in-frame clones only, minus some. Of about 210,000 clones listed, around three quarters were seen once; the top ten hold 7.2%. Sequences were obtained from peripheral blood. The receptors were sampled from an older woman with acute or convalescent COVID-19. CDR3s include the opening cysteine and the closing phenylalanine or tryptophan. Fields, in order: D gene, V gene, J gene, clone size, CDR3 DNA, CDR3 protein. D genes are given only for firm matches. Expanded clones are given a class, and other clones once, few, many or no size at all.

d_call: -; v_call: TRBV21-1; j_call: TRBJ1-6; clone_size: -; cdr3_nt: TGTGCCAGCAGCATATCTACAGGGAATACTTACTATAATTCACCCCTCCACTTT; cdr3_aa: CASSISTGNTYYNSPLHF
d_call: TRBD2; v_call: TRBV3-1/TRBV3-2; j_call: TRBJ2-7; clone_size: -; cdr3_nt: TGTGCCAGCAGCCTAGGACTAGCCCAACTCTCCTACGAGCAGTACTTC; cdr3_aa: CASSLGLAQLSYEQYF
d_call: TRBD1; v_call: TRBV3-1/TRBV3-2; j_call: TRBJ1-3; clone_size: -; cdr3_nt: TGTGCCAGCAGCCGAAAAGGGGACAGGGCCCTAAACACCATATATTTT; cdr3_aa: CASSRKGDRALNTIYF
d_call: -; v_call: TRBV6-5; j_call: TRBJ2-2; clone_size: -; cdr3_nt: TGTGCCAGCAGATTCTCCACCGGGGAGCTGTTTTTT; cdr3_aa: CASRFSTGELFF
d_call: -; v_call: TRBV25-1; j_call: TRBJ1-5; clone_size: -; cdr3_nt: TGTGCCAGCAGTGAACAGGCCAGAAACGAGCCCCAGCATTTT; cdr3_aa: CASSEQARNEPQHF
d_call: TRBD2; v_call: TRBV4-1; j_call: TRBJ2-5; clone_size: once; cdr3_nt: TGCGCCAGCAGCCAAGTGTCGGGGGGACTGGGGGAGACCCAGTACTTC; cdr3_aa: CASSQVSGGLGETQYF
d_call: -; v_call: TRBV6-1; j_call: TRBJ2-3; clone_size: -; cdr3_nt: TGTGCCAGCAGTGAACGTCGGACAGGCACAGATACGCAGTATTTT; cdr3_aa: CASSERRTGTDTQYF
d_call: TRBD1; v_call: TRBV4-3; j_call: TRBJ2-5; clone_size: many; cdr3_nt: TGCGCCAGCAGCCAAGATCAGGCAGGGGGAGAGACCCAGTACTTC; cdr3_aa: CASSQDQAGGETQYF
d_call: TRBD1; v_call: TRBV3-1/TRBV3-2; j_call: TRBJ1-2; clone_size: -; cdr3_nt: TGTGCCAGCAGGGGACAGGGGGAAGGCTACACCTTC; cdr3_aa: CASRGQGEGYTF
d_call: -; v_call: TRBV18; j_call: TRBJ1-2; clone_size: -; cdr3_nt: TGTGCCAGCTCACCTCAGGACAGTTACTATGGCTACACCTTC; cdr3_aa: CASSPQDSYYGYTF
d_call: TRBD1; v_call: TRBV25-1; j_call: TRBJ1-2; clone_size: -; cdr3_nt: TGTGCCAGCAGTGAATACCAGGGGGCGGGTGGCTACACCTTC; cdr3_aa: CASSEYQGAGGYTF
d_call: -; v_call: TRBV5-1; j_call: TRBJ1-5; clone_size: few; cdr3_nt: TGCGCCAGCAGCTTCGCCGGTTGGCCCCAGCATTTT; cdr3_aa: CASSFAGWPQHF
d_call: TRBD2; v_call: TRBV3-1/TRBV3-2; j_call: TRBJ2-2; clone_size: -; cdr3_nt: TGTGCCAGCAGCCAAGCCGGGCGGGGGGGCCCCGGGGAGCTGTTTTTT; cdr3_aa: CASSQAGRGGPGELFF
d_call: -; v_call: TRBV6-5; j_call: TRBJ2-7; clone_size: once; cdr3_nt: TGTGCCAGCAGTTACGGGGCGACGGACCCCTACGAGCAGTACTTC; cdr3_aa: CASSYGATDPYEQYF
d_call: TRBD1; v_call: TRBV5-4; j_call: TRBJ1-2; clone_size: -; cdr3_nt: TGTGCCAGCAGCCGGACAGGGGAGCACTATGGCTACACCTTC; cdr3_aa: CASSRTGEHYGYTF
d_call: TRBD1; v_call: TRBV11-2; j_call: TRBJ2-7; clone_size: -; cdr3_nt: TGTGCCAGCCAACGACAGGGGAGTTCCTACGAGCAGTACTTC; cdr3_aa: CASQRQGSSYEQYF
d_call: TRBD1; v_call: TRBV7-9; j_call: TRBJ2-1; clone_size: few; cdr3_nt: TGTGCCAGCAGCACGAGGACAGGGGGGTTTCTCGTATTGATCTACAATGAGCAGTTCTTC; cdr3_aa: CASSTRTGGFLVLIYNEQFF
d_call: -; v_call: TRBV6-2/TRBV6-3; j_call: TRBJ2-4; clone_size: -; cdr3_nt: TGTGCCAGCAGCCCCTATGGGGGGACGTTGAAAAACATTCAGTACTTC; cdr3_aa: CASSPYGGTLKNIQYF
d_call: -; v_call: TRBV5-1; j_call: TRBJ2-2; clone_size: -; cdr3_nt: TGCGCCAGCCGCCAAGGGGTTGCGAACACCGGGGAGCTGTTTTTT; cdr3_aa: CASRQGVANTGELFF
d_call: -; v_call: TRBV10-1; j_call: TRBJ1-1; clone_size: -; cdr3_nt: TGCGCCAGCAGTGAGTCGAGGAGATCTGAAGCTTTCTTT; cdr3_aa: CASSESRRSEAFF
d_call: -; v_call: TRBV6-5; j_call: TRBJ1-5; clone_size: -; cdr3_nt: TGTGCCAGCAGTTACGTGGAGGGAGGGCCCCAGCATTTT; cdr3_aa: CASSYVEGGPQHF
d_call: TRBD2; v_call: TRBV5-1; j_call: TRBJ2-3; clone_size: -; cdr3_nt: TGCGCCAGCAGCTTGTTAGCGGGGGGGCCAGATACGCAGTATTTT; cdr3_aa: CASSLLAGGPDTQYF
d_call: -; v_call: TRBV7-2; j_call: TRBJ1-6; clone_size: few; cdr3_nt: TGTGCCAGCAGCTTCAGCAGGGGCTATAATTCACCCCTCCACTTT; cdr3_aa: CASSFSRGYNSPLHF
d_call: -; v_call: TRBV7-6; j_call: TRBJ2-3; clone_size: once; cdr3_nt: TGTGCCAGCAGCTTACCGTCTCGGGACAAAACAGATACGCAGTATTTT; cdr3_aa: CASSLPSRDKTDTQYF
d_call: TRBD1; v_call: TRBV18; j_call: TRBJ2-5; clone_size: -; cdr3_nt: TGTGCCAGCTCACCTTCCCGGGACAGTCAAGAGACCCAGTACTTC; cdr3_aa: CASSPSRDSQETQYF
d_call: TRBD1; v_call: TRBV6-1; j_call: TRBJ2-2; clone_size: -; cdr3_nt: TGTGCCAGCAGTTTAGACAGGGTCGGAACCGGGGAGCTGTTTTTT; cdr3_aa: CASSLDRVGTGELFF
d_call: TRBD1; v_call: TRBV27; j_call: TRBJ2-7; clone_size: -; cdr3_nt: TGTGCCAGCAGTTGGGACAGAGGAGCCTACGAGCAGTACTTC; cdr3_aa: CASSWDRGAYEQYF
d_call: TRBD1; v_call: TRBV10-3; j_call: TRBJ1-1; clone_size: few; cdr3_nt: TGTGCCATCAAAGCAGGGGGAAACACTGAAGCTTTCTTT; cdr3_aa: CAIKAGGNTEAFF
d_call: TRBD1; v_call: TRBV5-4; j_call: TRBJ1-5; clone_size: few; cdr3_nt: TGTGCCAGCAGAGTGGACAGGGGAAGGCAGCCCCAGCATTTT; cdr3_aa: CASRVDRGRQPQHF
d_call: -; v_call: TRBV19; j_call: TRBJ2-5; clone_size: -; cdr3_nt: TGTGCCAGTAGTGTCTTAACGGGGGTCATCCAAGAGACCCAGTACTTC; cdr3_aa: CASSVLTGVIQETQYF
d_call: TRBD1; v_call: TRBV4-1; j_call: TRBJ2-6; clone_size: -; cdr3_nt: TGCGCCAGCAGCCAAGGCGACAGGGCTGGGGCCAACGTCCTGACTTTC; cdr3_aa: CASSQGDRAGANVLTF
d_call: -; v_call: TRBV5-1; j_call: TRBJ2-3; clone_size: -; cdr3_nt: TGCGCCAGCAGCGGGACTGGCGGGCTGAGAGATACGCAGTATTTT; cdr3_aa: CASSGTGGLRDTQYF
d_call: -; v_call: TRBV29-1; j_call: TRBJ1-2; clone_size: -; cdr3_nt: TGCAGCGTTGGGTCGGTTAACTATGGCTACACCTTC; cdr3_aa: CSVGSVNYGYTF
d_call: -; v_call: TRBV23-1; j_call: TRBJ2-7; clone_size: many; cdr3_nt: TGCGCCAGCAGACTCCGGACTCCTAGCTCCTACGAGCAGTACTTC; cdr3_aa: CASRLRTPSSYEQYF
d_call: -; v_call: TRBV30; j_call: TRBJ1-6; clone_size: -; cdr3_nt: TGTGCCTGGGTCAGTAACGGGGGAGGATCACCCCTCCACTTT; cdr3_aa: CAWVSNGGGSPLHF
d_call: TRBD2; v_call: TRBV28; j_call: TRBJ2-1; clone_size: -; cdr3_nt: TGTGCCAGCAGTGTACCCCAAGGGAGGGGAGGGTTGAATGAGCAGTTCTTC; cdr3_aa: CASSVPQGRGGLNEQFF
d_call: -; v_call: TRBV10-2; j_call: TRBJ1-5; clone_size: -; cdr3_nt: TGCGCCAGCACACTTAATCAGCCCCAGCATTTT; cdr3_aa: CASTLNQPQHF
d_call: -; v_call: TRBV12-3/TRBV12-4; j_call: TRBJ2-5; clone_size: -; cdr3_nt: TGTGCCAGCAGTTTATCAGACCAAGAGACCCAGTACTTC; cdr3_aa: CASSLSDQETQYF
d_call: -; v_call: TRBV10-3; j_call: TRBJ1-1; clone_size: -; cdr3_nt: TGTGCCATCAGTGAGTCGACTCGGGGTTTAAACGGTGAAGCTTTCTTT; cdr3_aa: CAISESTRGLNGEAFF
d_call: TRBD2; v_call: TRBV4-1; j_call: TRBJ2-5; clone_size: -; cdr3_nt: TGCGCCAGCAGCCAAGATAACAGCGGGGGGGTTCGGGAGACCCAGTACTTC; cdr3_aa: CASSQDNSGGVRETQYF
d_call: TRBD1; v_call: TRBV28; j_call: TRBJ1-2; clone_size: -; cdr3_nt: TGTGCCAGCAGGACAGGGGTTATCGGCGGCTACACCTTC; cdr3_aa: CASRTGVIGGYTF
d_call: -; v_call: TRBV5-6; j_call: TRBJ2-5; clone_size: -; cdr3_nt: TGTGCCAGCAGCTTTGGAGTTTCCGAAGAGACCCAGTACTTC; cdr3_aa: CASSFGVSEETQYF
d_call: TRBD1; v_call: TRBV2; j_call: TRBJ2-3; clone_size: once; cdr3_nt: TGTGCCAGCAGCCGGGACAGATTTCTAGATACGCAGTATTTT; cdr3_aa: CASSRDRFLDTQYF
d_call: -; v_call: TRBV30; j_call: TRBJ1-2; clone_size: -; cdr3_nt: TGTGCCTGGAATATTGTAAGCGGACATGGCTACACCTTC; cdr3_aa: CAWNIVSGHGYTF
d_call: TRBD1; v_call: TRBV20-1; j_call: TRBJ1-1; clone_size: -; cdr3_nt: TGCAGTGCTAGTGGGACAGGGGGCACTGAAGCTTTCTTT; cdr3_aa: CSASGTGGTEAFF
d_call: -; v_call: TRBV5-5; j_call: TRBJ1-2; clone_size: -; cdr3_nt: TGTGCCAGCAGCTTGGCAGGGAACTATGGCTACACCTTC; cdr3_aa: CASSLAGNYGYTF
d_call: -; v_call: TRBV5-1; j_call: TRBJ2-3; clone_size: -; cdr3_nt: TGCGCCAGCAGCTTAGCAGGGGCTTCGGGTACAGATACGCAGTATTTT; cdr3_aa: CASSLAGASGTDTQYF
d_call: -; v_call: TRBV10-3; j_call: TRBJ2-7; clone_size: -; cdr3_nt: TGTGCCATCAGTGAGAGGGGGACGGCACTCTACGAGCAGTACTTC; cdr3_aa: CAISERGTALYEQYF
d_call: -; v_call: TRBV6-1; j_call: TRBJ2-7; clone_size: -; cdr3_nt: TGTGCCAGCAGTGAAGGGACAGACTTCTCCTACGAGCAGTACTTC; cdr3_aa: CASSEGTDFSYEQYF
d_call: -; v_call: TRBV7-2; j_call: TRBJ1-1; clone_size: -; cdr3_nt: TGTGCCAGCAGCTCCCTCCCGCAGGGCCAAACTGAAGCTTTCTTT; cdr3_aa: CASSSLPQGQTEAFF
d_call: -; v_call: TRBV5-1; j_call: TRBJ2-5; clone_size: -; cdr3_nt: TGCGCCAGCAGCCCGACTAACTTGTACCAAGAGACCCAGTACTTC; cdr3_aa: CASSPTNLYQETQYF
d_call: -; v_call: TRBV24-1; j_call: TRBJ2-1; clone_size: once; cdr3_nt: TGTGCCACCAGCCGGTACAATGAGCAGTTCTTC; cdr3_aa: CATSRYNEQFF
d_call: -; v_call: TRBV19; j_call: TRBJ1-1; clone_size: once; cdr3_nt: TGTGCCAGTCGTTGGCAGGGTAACACTGAAGCTTTCTTT; cdr3_aa: CASRWQGNTEAFF